This TCR beta chain was sequenced for a study of T cells in narcolepsy. Whole-study findings and limits: Autoreactive clonotypes reportedly recurred in blood of same and different patients, not controls. Comparing one patient's CSF and blood CD4+ clonotypes highlighted HCRT- and TRIB2-specific autoreactive clonotypes.

The CDR3 is 12 residues long. In germline, CDR1 is LNHDA, CDR2 SQIVND (reference sequence). The V and J ends lost 8 bases and 1 base respectively, with 8 bases between them. Some clones are missing from TCRdb's copy, which holds only in-frame ones; the method was immunoSEQ multiplex PCR. The profile shows about 35,000 clones, 81% of them singletons. In the case of this clone: The antigen remains undetermined.

Sample: memory (CD45RA-) CD4+ T cells from blood. The clonotype was recovered from a human donor in good health. This chain links TRBV19 with TRBJ2-5; TRBD2 might be the D (6 bases). DNA for the CDR3: TGTGCCAGTCGGGACTTCCAAGAGACCCAGTACTTC. As protein: CASRDFQETQYF.